A single sample gave rise to the 18 T cell receptor beta chains below, sequenced in a study of T cell responses to AZD1222 COVID-19 vaccine. Clones were sequenced by immunoSEQ multiplex PCR, and TCRdb holds only the in-frame ones, with some missing. Of approximately 100,000 clones listed, roughly 90% are singletons. Specimen: peripheral blood, collected on day 0 of AZD1222 vaccination. These receptors were obtained from an adult in good health.

The chain joins TRBV19 to TRBJ1-5; D is perhaps TRBD1 (5 bases). The ends were cut back, 4 bases at V and 6 bases at J, with 16 bases in the middle. The CDR3 is made up of 15 amino acids. Germline values: CDR1 LNHDA, CDR2 SQIVND (reference sequence). The CDR3 sequence is CASSTPRGGGQPQHF. CDR3 nucleotide sequence: TGTGCCAGTAGTACCCCCCGCGGGGGGGGTCAGCCCCAGCATTTT. The full variable domain, completed using reference TRBV19 and TRBJ1-5, is DGGITQSPKYLFRKEGQNVTLSCEQNLNHDAMYWYRQDPGQGLRLIYYSQIVNDFQKGDIAEGYSVSREKKESFPLTVTSAQKNPTAFYLCASSTPRGGGQPQHFGDGTRLSIL.

V usage is TRBV5-5 and J usage is TRBJ1-5; the match to TRBD1 covers 7 bases. The germline V gene has CDR1 SGHKS and CDR2 YYEKEE (reference sequence). The CDR3 extends over 15 amino acids. The J segment lost 2 bases and the V segment lost 4 bases, leaving 6 bases of the junction unmatched. The CDR3 protein is CASSLRDSRNQPQHF. CDR3 DNA sequence: TGTGCCAGCAGCCTCAGGGACAGCCGCAATCAGCCCCAGCATTTT.

The V gene is TRBV7-8, the J gene TRBJ1-2, with D tentatively TRBD1 (6 bases). Looked up from germline, CDR1 is SGHVS and CDR2 is FQNEAQ. The CDR3 sequence is 14 residues long. V lost 5 bases and J lost 2, with 12 bases in between. The CDR3 is CASSLTGQNYGYTF. Written as DNA, the CDR3 is TGTGCCAGCAGCCTGACCGGACAGAACTATGGCTACACCTTC.

J is TRBJ1-2 and V is TRBV5-6; D is unresolved. V was cut by 1 base and J by 8 bases, with 9 bases left in between. This CDR3 contains 12 residues. Germline loops: CDR1 SGHDT, CDR2 YYEEEE. CDR3: CASSLYGVGYTF. CDR3 coding DNA: TGTGCCAGCAGCTTGTATGGGGTCGGCTACACCTTC.

The chain combines TRBV12-3 or TRBV12-4 with TRBJ2-1; TRBD2 might be the D (6 bases). Between the trimmed V and J ends, which lost 6 bases and 9 bases, there was a span of 12 bases. The CDR3 is 12 amino acids. CDR3 loop: CASRPPGSEQFF. The CDR3 DNA reads TGTGCCAGCAGGCCCCCCGGGAGTGAGCAGTTCTTC.

The J gene is TRBJ2-7, the V gene TRBV30; TRBD1 matches at 7 bases. The CDR3 has 12 amino acids. In germline, CDR1 is GTSNPN, CDR2 SVGIG (reference sequence). Trimming took 4 bases from V and 2 from J; bases not matched to a gene: 2. This CDR3 reads CAWNRGTYEQYF. CDR3 nucleotide sequence: TGTGCCTGGAACAGGGGAACCTACGAGCAGTACTTC.

J is TRBJ1-2 and V is TRBV6-1; weak D call: TRBD1 (5 bases). This CDR3 has 15 amino acids. Per the germline V gene, CDR1 is MNHNS and CDR2 is SASEGT. V was cut by 0 bases and J by 4 bases, with 12 bases left in between. CDR3: CASSEALRGLYGYTF. The CDR3 coding sequence is TGTGCCAGCAGTGAAGCGCTTAGGGGTCTCTATGGCTACACCTTC.

This chain uses TRBV19 with TRBJ1-1; D is unclear. Germline loops: CDR1 LNHDA, CDR2 SQIVND (reference sequence). V lost 6 bases and J lost 3, with 20 bases in between. There are 16 residues in the CDR3. This chain's CDR3 is CASRSQKLKVYTEAFF. As DNA, the CDR3 is TGTGCCAGTAGGAGCCAGAAGTTGAAGGTGTACACTGAAGCTTTCTTT.

The V call is TRBV27, the J call TRBJ2-5; maybe TRBD1 (6 bases). The CDR3 length is 16 residues. Germline V gene sequence: CDR1 MNHEY, CDR2 SMNVEV (reference sequence). V shed 3 bases and J shed 4 bases, with 18 bases lying between them. CDR3 loop: CASSFRTTGLGETQYF. The CDR3 DNA follows: TGTGCCAGCAGTTTCCGTACCACAGGGCTTGGAGAGACCCAGTACTTC.

The chain couples TRBV30 to TRBJ1-2; D gene ambiguous. The CDR3 spans 14 residues. Trimming removed 8 bases from V and 2 bases from J, with 18 bases in between. The germline gives CDR1 GTSNPN, CDR2 SVGIG (reference sequence). The CDR3 reads CARGRTLENYGYTF. For the CDR3, the DNA is TGTGCCCGTGGACGTACCCTGGAGAACTATGGCTACACCTTC.

The rearrangement links TRBV6-5 to TRBJ1-5, with 8 bases matching TRBD1. This CDR3 comprises 14 residues. Germline loops: CDR1 MNHEY, CDR2 SVGAGI. The J segment lost 2 bases and the V segment lost 6 bases, leaving 3 bases of the junction unmatched. The CDR3 DNA reads TGTGCCAGCAGCCAGGGGGCGCGCAATCAGCCCCAGCATTTT. It encodes CASSQGARNQPQHF.

In its sample, this clone was seen once. Other DNA sequences in the same sample also yield this CDR3. The V call is TRBV19, the J call TRBJ1-1, with 11 bases that match TRBD1. The V and J ends lost 5 bases and 6 bases, in that order; junction bases with no gene match: 5. Germline CDR1 is LNHDA and CDR2 is SQIVND (reference sequence). The CDR3 sequence is 14 residues long. The CDR3, as DNA: TGTGCCAGTAGTCCCGGACAGGGGGCGTCTGAAGCTTTCTTT. Encoded protein: CASSPGQGASEAFF.

J is TRBJ1-3 and V is TRBV6-1; the D is unclear. Germline assignment: CDR1 MNHNS and CDR2 SASEGT. V lost 1 base, J lost 4 bases, and 11 bases lay in between. CDR3 length: 15 amino acids. The CDR3 sequence is CASSEGVNSGNTIYF. The CDR3 DNA is TGTGCCAGCAGTGAAGGCGTAAATTCCGGAAACACCATATATTTT.

V usage is TRBV6-5 and J usage is TRBJ1-1; D ambiguous. CDR3 length equals 11 residues. Trimming stripped 11 bases from V and 1 base from J, with 8 bases between. CDR1 is MNHEY and CDR2 is SVGAGI in the germline V gene. The CDR3 coding sequence is TGTGCCGCGGTGGGGAACACTGAAGCTTTCTTT. This translates into CAAVGNTEAFF.

This rearrangement joins TRBV24-1 to TRBJ2-7, with 9 positions matching TRBD2. Germline V lookup: CDR1 KGHDR, CDR2 SFDVKD. The CDR3 has 13 amino acids. V lost 6 bases and J lost 5; bases outside the gene matches: 4. DNA for the CDR3: TGTGCCACCAGTACAGGGACTAGCAACGAGCAGTACTTC. Protein product: CATSTGTSNEQYF.

The genes are TRBV7-8 and TRBJ2-6; D gene unclear. Trimming cost V 1 base and J 0 bases, with 10 bases left between them. From germline, CDR1 is SGHVS and CDR2 FQNEAQ. This CDR3 comprises 17 residues. The CDR3 reads CASSLGLFSSGANVLTF. DNA for the CDR3: TGTGCCAGCAGCTTAGGCCTTTTTAGCTCTGGGGCCAACGTCCTGACTTTC.

The chain employs TRBV10-2 and TRBJ1-1; D uncertain. Trimming stripped 4 bases from V and 2 bases from J, with 8 bases between. The CDR3 spans 13 residues. Per the germline V gene, CDR1 is WSHSY and CDR2 is SAAADI. CDR3 in amino acids: CASSGTENTEAFF. In DNA, the CDR3 is TGCGCCAGCAGTGGAACAGAAAACACTGAAGCTTTCTTT.

The chain is built from TRBV11-2 and TRBJ2-7; D is unclear. The V gene's germline CDR1 is SGHAT and CDR2 FQNNGV. The CDR3 sequence is 11 residues long. Trimming removed 5 bases from V and 3 bases from J, with 5 bases in between. The CDR3 region is CASSPLYEQYF. As DNA, the CDR3 is TGTGCCAGCAGCCCCCTCTACGAGCAGTACTTC.